This is a list of T cell receptor beta chains from one sample in a study of blood T cell repertoires in COVID-19. The repertoire was sequenced with immunoSEQ multiplex PCR; TCRdb's copy has only in-frame clones and lacks some. Here the sample spans around 320,000 clones, approximately 85% being singletons. The specimen was peripheral blood. These receptors all stem from a human donor in a cohort sampled during active COVID-19. The CDR3 runs from the conserved cysteine through the conserved F or W. The D gene is left open where the match is weak. Only part of the rows carry a size: once, few, many, or a class if the clone is expanded.

CDR3 | DNA | J | V | D | size
CASETGWGDEQYF | TGTGCCAGCGAAACAGGATGGGGGGACGAGCAGTACTTC | TRBJ2-7 | TRBV19 | - | -
CAWSVGGSGQPQHF | TGTGCCTGGAGTGTAGGAGGGTCGGGTCAGCCCCAGCATTTT | TRBJ1-5 | TRBV30 | - | -
CASSRARRSGVHVYQETQYF | TGTGCCAGCAGTCGAGCCAGGCGTAGCGGGGTCCATGTGTACCAAGAGACCCAGTACTTC | TRBJ2-5 | TRBV12-1 | - | once
CATSDPGLAGGRELFF | TGTGCCACCAGTGATCCTGGACTAGCGGGGGGCCGGGAGCTGTTTTTT | TRBJ2-2 | TRBV24-1 | TRBD2 | -
CASSRTGTSSYNEQFF | TGCGCCAGCAGCCGGACCGGGACTAGCTCCTACAATGAGCAGTTCTTC | TRBJ2-1 | TRBV5-1 | TRBD2 | -
CASSLKPGQGARTNEKLFF | TGTGCCAGCAGCTTAAAGCCGGGCCAAGGGGCGAGAACTAATGAAAAACTGTTTTTT | TRBJ1-4 | TRBV11-2 | - | -
CASSPGQNYGYTF | TGTGCCAGCAGCCCGGGACAGAACTATGGCTACACCTTC | TRBJ1-2 | TRBV7-3 | TRBD1 | -
CASSECPRDRDLIIKGNQPQHF | TGCGCCAGCAGTGAGTGTCCCAGGGACAGGGATTTGATTATTAAGGGCAATCAGCCCCAGCATTTT | TRBJ1-5 | TRBV10-1 | TRBD1 | -
CASSDDRGSYNEQFF | TGCGCCAGCAGCGACGACAGGGGCTCCTACAATGAGCAGTTCTTC | TRBJ2-1 | TRBV4-1 | TRBD1 | -
CASSRRDRGHDLYGYTF | TGTGCCAGCAGTCGCCGGGACAGGGGACACGACCTCTATGGCTACACCTTC | TRBJ1-2 | TRBV5-4 | TRBD1 | -
CASSLAWFGTGEGYTF | TGTGCCAGCAGCTTGGCCTGGTTTGGGACAGGGGAAGGCTACACCTTC | TRBJ1-2 | TRBV5-6 | TRBD1 | -
CASTNRGTIRGYTF | TGTGCCAGCACCAACAGGGGTACGATTAGAGGCTACACCTTC | TRBJ1-2 | TRBV5-8 | TRBD1 | -
CASSYLAGVDEQYF | TGTGCCAGCAGTTACCTAGCGGGGGTAGACGAGCAGTACTTC | TRBJ2-7 | TRBV27 | TRBD2 | -
CASSQNTDTQYF | TGCGCCAGCTCGCAGAACACAGATACGCAGTATTTT | TRBJ2-3 | TRBV5-1 | - | -
CASSQYSGLAQETQYF | TGTGCCAGCAGCCAATACTCAGGACTAGCACAAGAGACCCAGTACTTC | TRBJ2-5 | TRBV3-1/TRBV3-2 | TRBD2 | -